Below are 29 T cell receptor beta chains sequenced from a single sample in a study of radiation and T cells in renal cell carcinoma. Only in-frame clones appear in the TCRdb table, and some are missing; sequencing was by immunoSEQ multiplex PCR. The sample holds over 15,000 clones, over 45% seen once. Documented treatment: 15 Gy SBRT to primary tumor, nephrectomy 4 weeks later. Here the sequenced sample was tumor tissue, taken from a patient whose treatment included radiotherapy and nephrectomy. These receptors originate from a middle-aged man with renal cell carcinoma.

The CDR3 sequence: CASRTQVFGGELFF. CDR3 in DNA: TGTGCCAGCAGAACACAGGTTTTTGGCGGGGAGCTGTTTTTT. The rearrangement joins TRBV2 to TRBJ2-2, with D possibly being TRBD1 (5 bases). Between the trimmed V and J ends, which lost 6 bases and 7 bases, there was a span of 15 bases. The germline V gene has CDR1 SNHLY and CDR2 FYNNEI. This CDR3 is 14 amino acids long.

This chain links TRBV27 with TRBJ2-7; 9 bases match TRBD1. This CDR3 is built from 16 residues. Germline assignment: CDR1 MNHEY and CDR2 SMNVEV (reference sequence). V shed 6 bases and J 3 bases; nucleotides not matched to a gene: 12. CDR3 residues: CASSLTGQGTYYEQYF. The CDR3 nucleotides read TGTGCCAGCAGCCTTACCGGACAGGGGACTTACTACGAGCAGTACTTC.

The chain carries TRBV5-5 and TRBJ2-5; tentatively, D is TRBD2 (5 bases). The germline gives CDR1 SGHKS, CDR2 YYEKEE (reference sequence). CDR3 length: 16 amino acids. With 3 bases removed from V and 4 bases from J, the gap between germline ends came to 19 bases. This CDR3 is CASSWVGVSGLETQYF. CDR3 coding DNA: TGTGCCAGCAGCTGGGTCGGGGTGAGCGGTCTAGAGACCCAGTACTTC.

V gene TRBV30 combines with J gene TRBJ2-3, with TRBD2 identical over 13 bases. V shed 7 bases and J 3 bases; nucleotides not matched to a gene: 4. The CDR3 is 14 amino acids. Germline CDR1 GTSNPN, CDR2 SVGIG (reference sequence). CDR3 residues: CASRLAGGTDTQYF. The CDR3 coding sequence is TGTGCCTCCCGACTAGCGGGAGGAACAGATACGCAGTATTTT.

This chain joins TRBV5-1 and TRBJ2-1; D is ambiguous. Germline CDR1 and CDR2: SGHRS and YFSETQ. The CDR3 is made up of 14 amino acids. The ends were cut back, 6 bases at V and 8 bases at J, with 18 bases in the middle. The CDR3 DNA follows: TGCGCCAGCAAGTCCGACCCCAGGAAGGATGAGCAGTTCTTC. Its translation: CASKSDPRKDEQFF.

This clone was recorded a few times. The chain carries TRBV5-1 and TRBJ2-5; unclear D gene. V was pared by 4 bases and J by 2 bases, with 3 bases between. Germline loops: CDR1 SGHRS, CDR2 YFSETQ. CDR3 size: 11 residues. As DNA, the CDR3 is TGCGCCAGCAGCCGTCAAGAGACCCAGTACTTC. Its protein product is CASSRQETQYF.

This clone was observed a handful of times. The chain links TRBV25-1 to TRBJ1-4; TRBD1 is a possible D gene (5 bases). CDR1 and CDR2 from the germline V gene are MGHDK and SYGVNS. V was cut by 5 bases and J by 4 bases, with 14 bases left in between. The CDR3 spans 15 residues. The CDR3 sequence: CASSKGILSNEKLFF. As DNA, the CDR3 is TGTGCCAGCAGTAAGGGGATACTAAGTAATGAAAAACTGTTTTTT.

This chain links TRBV5-4 with TRBJ1-6; 7 positions match TRBD1. V lost 6 bases and J lost 9; bases outside the gene matches: 12. CDR1 SGHNT and CDR2 YYREEE come from the germline V gene (reference sequence). This CDR3 comprises 15 residues. Here the CDR3 DNA reads TGTGCCAGCACACAACAGGGGAACGGGCTTTCACCCCTCCACTTT. Translating gives CASTQQGNGLSPLHF.

This clone was seen more than once but under ten times. CDR3 residues: CASSQRTVSGNTIYF. The CDR3 DNA is TGCGCCAGCAGCCAGCGGACAGTCTCTGGAAACACCATATATTTT. The chain recombines TRBV4-3 with TRBJ1-3, with a tentative D call TRBD1 (6 bases). Germline V gives CDR1 LGHNA, CDR2 YSLEER. Trimming cost V 3 bases and J 0 bases, with 9 bases left between them. The CDR3 runs to 15 residues.

This clone was seen only a few times. The V and J genes are TRBV2 and TRBJ2-7, with D tentatively TRBD2 (5 bases). The CDR3 contains 14 residues. Germline CDR1 SNHLY, CDR2 FYNNEI. V was pared by 6 bases and J by 4 bases, with 16 bases between. The CDR3 nucleotides are TGTGCCAGCAGATACCGGGGAGAGTGGTACGAGCAGTACTTC. Its protein product is CASRYRGEWYEQYF.

A note on this clone: The DNA is omitted, as the CDR3 cannot be located on it reliably, and the CDR3 follows TCRdb's listing. The chain recombines TRBV19 with TRBJ1-1. Germline CDR1 is LNHDA and CDR2 is SQIVND (reference sequence). Termini included, the CDR3 measures 13 amino acids. CDR3 protein: CASSTSGPGKAFF.

This chain connects TRBV10-3 to TRBJ2-7; a weak D match, TRBD1 (6 bases). This CDR3 spans 16 amino acids. Germline CDR1 ENHRY, CDR2 SYGVKD. Trimming removed 3 bases at V and 2 bases at J, with 17 bases between. The CDR3 bases are TGTGCCATCAGTGAAAGTAGTCGGACAGCTACCTACGAGCAGTACTTC. Encoded protein: CAISESSRTATYEQYF.

This chain joins TRBV7-6 and TRBJ1-5, with D maybe TRBD1 (5 bases). The CDR3 extends over 16 amino acids. From germline, CDR1 is SGHVS and CDR2 FNYEAQ. The ends were cut back, 2 bases at V and 3 bases at J, with 14 bases in the middle. As DNA, the CDR3 is TGTGCCAGCAGCTTACTTGGGGACCCATCCAATCAGCCCCAGCATTTT. It translates to CASSLLGDPSNQPQHF.

This clone was detected only a few times. V is TRBV2 and J is TRBJ2-1, with 9 nucleotides matching TRBD2. CDR1 SNHLY and CDR2 FYNNEI come from the germline V gene. V shed 6 bases and J 9 bases; nucleotides not matched to a gene: 15. The CDR3 covers 16 residues. The CDR3: CASRAGAGGPRGEQFF. The CDR3 region has the DNA TGTGCCAGCAGGGCCGGGGCGGGAGGGCCTCGTGGTGAGCAGTTCTTC.

This clone was detected only a few times. The genes are TRBV7-9 and TRBJ2-7; D is possibly TRBD1 (6 bases). The V and J ends lost 5 bases and 6 bases respectively, with 14 bases between them. The CDR3 is made up of 13 amino acids. The germline V gene has CDR1 SEHNR and CDR2 FQNEAQ (reference sequence). CDR3 loop: CASSPEWGPEQYF. Here the CDR3 DNA reads TGTGCCAGCAGCCCGGAGTGGGGGCCCGAGCAGTACTTC.

V is TRBV6-6 and J is TRBJ1-1, with TRBD1 matching over 7 bases. V lost 7 bases, J lost 2 bases, and 13 bases stayed unmatched. In germline, CDR1 is MNHNY, CDR2 SVGAGI (reference sequence). This CDR3 spans 16 amino acids. The CDR3 region is CASKTKTTGVNTEAFF. In nucleotides, the CDR3 is TGTGCCAGCAAAACCAAAACTACAGGGGTTAACACTGAAGCTTTCTTT.

The chain combines TRBV7-6 with TRBJ2-3, with D unresolved. Germline assignment: CDR1 SGHVS and CDR2 FNYEAQ. V was cut by 5 bases and J by 2 bases, with 11 bases left in between. The CDR3 covers 14 residues. CDR3: CASSPRRITDTQYF. The CDR3 nucleotides read TGTGCCAGCAGCCCACGTAGGATCACAGATACGCAGTATTTT.

CDR3 nucleotides: TGCGCCAGCCGCACCGCCCCCGGCGGGGAGACCCAGTACTTC. It specifies CASRTAPGGETQYF. V is TRBV5-1 and J is TRBJ2-5, with a tentative D call TRBD2 (5 bases). CDR3 length equals 14 residues. Trimming stripped 7 bases from V and 5 bases from J, with 18 bases between. Germline V CDR1 and CDR2: SGHRS, YFSETQ.

The chain couples TRBV7-3 to TRBJ2-1, with TRBD2 as a possible D gene (6 bases). Per germline, CDR1 SGHTA and CDR2 FQGTGA. V lost 5 bases, J lost 8 bases, and 16 bases lay in between. The CDR3 totals 14 residues. This CDR3 reads CASSAGLARDEQFF. As DNA, the CDR3 is TGTGCCAGCAGCGCGGGACTGGCGAGGGATGAGCAGTTCTTC.

By frequency in the sample, this clone is medium-sized. This CDR3 is CASSPTGTSGGEEQFF. The CDR3 coding sequence is TGTGCCAGCAGCCCGACCGGGACTAGCGGGGGGGAGGAGCAGTTCTTC. The chain is built from TRBV9 and TRBJ2-1, with 16 bases identical to TRBD2. V was pared by 4 bases and J by 10 bases, with 8 bases of the junction left unmatched. CDR3 length: 16 amino acids. Germline CDR1 reads SGDLS; CDR2 reads YYNGEE.

In this sample, this clone turned up a few times. The V call is TRBV5-1, the J call TRBJ2-2; weak D call: TRBD1 (6 bases). CDR3 length equals 11 residues. V was pared by 7 bases and J by 6 bases, with 7 bases between. Germline V lookup: CDR1 SGHRS, CDR2 YFSETQ. CDR3 amino acids: CASAGAGELFF. DNA of the CDR3: TGCGCCAGCGCAGGGGCCGGGGAGCTGTTTTTT.

The chain links TRBV11-3 to TRBJ2-1; possible D gene TRBD2, 5 bases. The CDR3 spans 17 residues. Trimming removed 5 bases from V and 5 bases from J, with 22 bases in between. Germline V CDR1 and CDR2: SGHNT, YENEEA. The CDR3 DNA sequence: TGTGCCAGCAGCCCATACCCCGCGGAGCGGTTAAACAATGAGCAGTTCTTC. Translation gives CASSPYPAERLNNEQFF.

The chain uses TRBV15 and TRBJ1-1; D unclear. The CDR3 is 14 amino acids. Trimming took off 4 bases at V and 4 bases at J, with 13 bases between the two ends. CDR1 LNHNV and CDR2 YYDKDF come from the germline V gene (reference sequence). The CDR3 sequence is CATSTRATRTEAFF. CDR3 nucleotides: TGTGCCACCAGCACGAGAGCGACACGCACTGAAGCTTTCTTT. The variable domain in full, with the rest retrieved from reference TRBV15 and TRBJ1-1, is DAMVIQNPRYQVTQFGKPVTLSCSQTLNHNVMYWYQQKSSQAPKLLFHYYDKDFNNEADTPDNFQSRRPNTSFCFLDIRSPGLGDTAMYLCATSTRATRTEAFFGQGTRLTVV.

This chain connects TRBV2 to TRBJ1-3, with unresolved D. This CDR3 is built from 16 residues. Germline V gene sequence: CDR1 SNHLY, CDR2 FYNNEI. The ends were cut back, 6 bases at V and 0 bases at J, with 15 bases in the middle. The CDR3 DNA follows: TGTGCCAGCAGCGGACGGGTACAAAACTCTGGAAACACCATATATTTT. Encoded protein: CASSGRVQNSGNTIYF.

Comments on this clone: One end of the junction is discordant with germline, which a read error may explain. The sample carries other DNA sequences with the same CDR3. V is TRBV7-7 and J is TRBJ2-7; D is unresolved. Germline CDR1 and CDR2: SSHAT and FNYEAQ (reference sequence). The CDR3 is 13 amino acids. The CDR3 nucleotides read TGTGCTAGCAGCTTGGGCGAGTCCTACGAGCAGTACTTC. It translates to CASSLGESYEQYF. Using reference TRBV7-7 and TRBJ2-7 for the parts outside the CDR3, the full variable domain is GAGVSQSPRYKVTKRGQDVTLRCDPISSHATLYWYQQALGQGPEFLTYFNYEAQPDKSGLPSDRFSAERPEGSISTLTIQRTEQRDSAMYRCASSLGESYEQYFGPGTRLTVT.

This clone was detected many times. CDR3 coding DNA: TGTGCCAGCAGCGTACAGGGGACGGGCAATCAGCCCCAGCATTTT. Protein sequence: CASSVQGTGNQPQHF. This chain links TRBV7-2 with TRBJ1-5, with TRBD1 matching over 7 bases. The germline CDR1 and CDR2 sequences are SGHTA and FQGNSA. CDR3 length: 15 residues. The junction had 6 bases not matched to a gene; V was cut back by 5 bases and J by 2 bases. The complete variable domain, with remaining parts taken from reference TRBV7-2 and TRBJ1-5, reads GAGVSQSPSNKVTEKGKDVELRCDPISGHTALYWYRQSLGQGLEFLIYFQGNSAPDKSGLPSDRFSAERTGGSVSTLTIQRTQQEDSAVYLCASSVQGTGNQPQHFGDGTRLSIL.

V usage is TRBV7-2 and J usage is TRBJ2-6; unclear D gene. This CDR3 region has 14 residues. Per the germline V gene, CDR1 is SGHTA and CDR2 is FQGNSA. The germline V and J ends were trimmed by 6 bases and 3 bases, with 9 bases remaining between them. CDR3 DNA: TGTGCCAGCAGGATAGAGCTTGGGGCCAACGTCCTGACTTTC. Protein: CASRIELGANVLTF.

The chain is built from TRBV20-1 and TRBJ2-1, with a weak D call TRBD2 (6 bases). V was trimmed by 3 bases and J by 7 bases, leaving 7 bases between them. This CDR3 has 11 residues. From germline, CDR1 is DFQATT and CDR2 SNEGSKA (reference sequence). The CDR3: CSARSGNEQFF. The DNA for the CDR3 is TGCAGTGCTAGGAGCGGGAATGAGCAGTTCTTC.

The rearrangement links TRBV5-1 to TRBJ2-3; tentative D call: TRBD2 (6 bases). The CDR3 runs to 13 residues. CDR1 SGHRS and CDR2 YFSETQ come from the germline V gene. The V and J ends lost 4 bases and 6 bases respectively, with 12 bases between them. The CDR3 DNA reads TGCGCCAGCAGCGGCGGGACCTCTGATACGCAGTATTTT. Protein sequence: CASSGGTSDTQYF.